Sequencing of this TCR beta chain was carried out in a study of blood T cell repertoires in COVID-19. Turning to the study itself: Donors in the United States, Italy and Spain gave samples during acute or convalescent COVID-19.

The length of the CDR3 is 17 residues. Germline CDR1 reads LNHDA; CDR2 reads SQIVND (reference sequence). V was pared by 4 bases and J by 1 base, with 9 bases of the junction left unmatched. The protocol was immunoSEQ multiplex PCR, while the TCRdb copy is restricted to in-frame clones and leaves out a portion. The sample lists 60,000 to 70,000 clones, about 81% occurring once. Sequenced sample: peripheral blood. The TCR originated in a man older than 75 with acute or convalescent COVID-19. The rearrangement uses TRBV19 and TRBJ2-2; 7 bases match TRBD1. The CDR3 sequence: CASSNQRQGWNTGELFF. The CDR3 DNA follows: TGTGCCAGTAGTAATCAACGACAGGGCTGGAACACCGGGGAGCTGTTTTTT.